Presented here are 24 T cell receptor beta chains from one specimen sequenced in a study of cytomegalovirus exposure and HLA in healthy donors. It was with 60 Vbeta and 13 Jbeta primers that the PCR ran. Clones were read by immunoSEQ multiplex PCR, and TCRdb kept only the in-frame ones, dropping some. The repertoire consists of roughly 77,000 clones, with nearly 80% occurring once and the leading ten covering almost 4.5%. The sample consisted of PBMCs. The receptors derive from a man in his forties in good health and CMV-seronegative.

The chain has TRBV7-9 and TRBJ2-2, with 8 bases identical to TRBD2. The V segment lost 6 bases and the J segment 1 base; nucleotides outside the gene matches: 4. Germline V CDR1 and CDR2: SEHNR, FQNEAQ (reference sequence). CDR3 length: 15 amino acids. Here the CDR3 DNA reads TGTGCCAGCAGTCTAGCGGGCCAGAACACCGGGGAGCTGTTTTTT. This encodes CASSLAGQNTGELFF.

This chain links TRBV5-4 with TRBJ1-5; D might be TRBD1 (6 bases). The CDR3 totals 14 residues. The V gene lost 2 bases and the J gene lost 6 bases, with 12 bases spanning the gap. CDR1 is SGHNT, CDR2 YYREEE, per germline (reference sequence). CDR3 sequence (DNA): TGTGCCAGCAGCTTAGCGGGGGCATCTCAGCCCCAGCATTTT. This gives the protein CASSLAGASQPQHF.

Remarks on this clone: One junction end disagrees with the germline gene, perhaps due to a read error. CDR3 region: CASSLTGQGSSEQYF. The CDR3 DNA follows: TGTGCCAGCAGCCTAACGGGACAGGGATCCTCCGAGCAGTACTTC. The V gene is TRBV9, the J gene TRBJ2-7, with 9 bases aligning to TRBD1. CDR1 and CDR2 from the germline V gene are SGDLS and YYNGEE. This CDR3 has 15 amino acids.

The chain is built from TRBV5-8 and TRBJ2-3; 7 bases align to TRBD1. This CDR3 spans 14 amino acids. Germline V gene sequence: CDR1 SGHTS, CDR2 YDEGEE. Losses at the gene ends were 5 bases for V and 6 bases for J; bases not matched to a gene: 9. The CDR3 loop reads CASRQGLRSDTQYF. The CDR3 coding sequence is TGTGCCAGCAGACAGGGGTTGAGATCCGATACGCAGTATTTT.

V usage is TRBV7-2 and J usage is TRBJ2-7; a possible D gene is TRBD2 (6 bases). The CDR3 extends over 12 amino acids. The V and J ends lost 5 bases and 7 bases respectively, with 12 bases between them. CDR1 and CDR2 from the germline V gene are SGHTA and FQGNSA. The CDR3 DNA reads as TGTGCCAGCAGCGCCCGACTAGGGGAGCAGTACTTC. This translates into CASSARLGEQYF. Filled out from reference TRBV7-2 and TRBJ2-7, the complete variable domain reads GAGVSQSPSNKVTEKGKDVELRCDPISGHTALYWYRQSLGQGLEFLIYFQGNSAPDKSGLPSDRFSAERTGGSVSTLTIQRTQQEDSAVYLCASSARLGEQYFGPGTRLTVT.

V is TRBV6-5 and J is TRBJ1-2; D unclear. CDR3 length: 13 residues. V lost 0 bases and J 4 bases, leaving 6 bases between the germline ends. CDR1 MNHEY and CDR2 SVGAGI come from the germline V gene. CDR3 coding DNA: TGTGCCAGCAGTTACTCGATCAGCTATGGCTACACCTTC. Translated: CASSYSISYGYTF.

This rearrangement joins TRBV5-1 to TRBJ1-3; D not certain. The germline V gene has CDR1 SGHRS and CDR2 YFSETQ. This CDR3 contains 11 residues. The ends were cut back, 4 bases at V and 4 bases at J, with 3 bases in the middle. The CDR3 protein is CASSQGNTIYF. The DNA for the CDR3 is TGCGCCAGCAGCCAGGGAAACACCATATATTTT.

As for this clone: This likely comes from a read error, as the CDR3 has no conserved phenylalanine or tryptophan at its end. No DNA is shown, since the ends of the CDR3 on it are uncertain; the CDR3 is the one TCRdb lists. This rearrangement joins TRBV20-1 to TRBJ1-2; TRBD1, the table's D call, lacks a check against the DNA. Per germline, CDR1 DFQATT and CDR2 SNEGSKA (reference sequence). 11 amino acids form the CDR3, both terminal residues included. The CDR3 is CSARAVTSVSY.

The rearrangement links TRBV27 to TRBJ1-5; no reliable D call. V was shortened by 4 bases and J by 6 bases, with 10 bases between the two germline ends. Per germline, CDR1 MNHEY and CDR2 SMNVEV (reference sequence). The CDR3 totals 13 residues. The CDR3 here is CASSSGFGQPQHF. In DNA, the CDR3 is TGTGCCAGCAGTTCGGGGTTCGGTCAGCCCCAGCATTTT.

Here the CDR3 reads CASSADRSTEAFF. CDR3 DNA sequence: TGTGCCAGCAGTGCTGACCGGAGCACTGAAGCTTTCTTT. The chain recombines TRBV27 with TRBJ1-1; D call uncertain. Trimming removed 5 bases from V and 4 bases from J, with 11 bases in between. Germline CDR1 MNHEY, CDR2 SMNVEV (reference sequence). CDR3 length: 13 residues.

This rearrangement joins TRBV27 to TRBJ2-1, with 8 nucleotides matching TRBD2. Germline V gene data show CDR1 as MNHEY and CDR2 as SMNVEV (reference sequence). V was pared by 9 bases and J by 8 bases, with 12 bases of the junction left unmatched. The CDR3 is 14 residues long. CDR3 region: CASALGTRGDEQFF. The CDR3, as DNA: TGTGCCAGTGCACTCGGGACTAGGGGCGATGAGCAGTTCTTC.

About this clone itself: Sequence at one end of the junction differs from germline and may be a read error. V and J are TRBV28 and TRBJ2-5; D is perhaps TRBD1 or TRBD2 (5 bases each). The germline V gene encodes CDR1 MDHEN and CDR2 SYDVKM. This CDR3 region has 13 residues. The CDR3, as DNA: TGCGCCAGCAGGGAGAGCGGTAAAGAGACCCAGTACTTC. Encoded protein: CASRESGKETQYF.

This chain's CDR3 is CASSHRGLLGNEQFF. For the CDR3, the DNA is TGTGCCAGCAGCCACCGAGGGCTCCTTGGGAATGAGCAGTTCTTC. The chain employs TRBV14 and TRBJ2-1, with a possible D match to TRBD2 (5 bases). The V end lost 3 bases, the J end lost 7 bases, and 16 bases lay between the germline ends. This CDR3 has 15 residues. Per the germline V gene, CDR1 is SGHDN and CDR2 is FVKESK. Full variable domain (rest looked up from reference TRBV14 and TRBJ2-1): EAGVTQFPSHSVIEKGQTVTLRCDPISGHDNLYWYRRVMGKEIKFLLHFVKESKQDESGMPNNRFLAERTGGTYSTLKVQPAELEDSGVYFCASSHRGLLGNEQFFGPGTRLTVL.

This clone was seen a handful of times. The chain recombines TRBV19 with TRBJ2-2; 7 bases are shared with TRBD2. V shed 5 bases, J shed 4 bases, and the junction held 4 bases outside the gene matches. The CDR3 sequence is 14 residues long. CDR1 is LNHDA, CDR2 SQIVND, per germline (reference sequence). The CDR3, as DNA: TGTGCCAGTAGTTCCGCTAGCGGCACCGGGGAGCTGTTTTTT. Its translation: CASSSASGTGELFF. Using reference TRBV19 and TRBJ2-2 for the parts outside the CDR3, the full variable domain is DGGITQSPKYLFRKEGQNVTLSCEQNLNHDAMYWYRQDPGQGLRLIYYSQIVNDFQKGDIAEGYSVSREKKESFPLTVTSAQKNPTAFYLCASSSASGTGELFFGEGSRLTVL.

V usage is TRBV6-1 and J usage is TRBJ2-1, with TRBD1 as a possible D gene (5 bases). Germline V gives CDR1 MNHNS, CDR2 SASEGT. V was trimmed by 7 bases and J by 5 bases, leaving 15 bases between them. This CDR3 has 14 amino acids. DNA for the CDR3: TGTGCCAGCATCGGACACGGTCGGAACAATGAGCAGTTCTTC. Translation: CASIGHGRNNEQFF.

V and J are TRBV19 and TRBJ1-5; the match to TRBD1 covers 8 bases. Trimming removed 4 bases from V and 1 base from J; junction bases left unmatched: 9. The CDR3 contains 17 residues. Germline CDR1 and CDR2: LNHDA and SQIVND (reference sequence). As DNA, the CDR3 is TGTGCCAGTAGTAGGAGCACAGGGGGAAGAAGCAATCAGCCCCAGCATTTT. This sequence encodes CASSRSTGGRSNQPQHF.

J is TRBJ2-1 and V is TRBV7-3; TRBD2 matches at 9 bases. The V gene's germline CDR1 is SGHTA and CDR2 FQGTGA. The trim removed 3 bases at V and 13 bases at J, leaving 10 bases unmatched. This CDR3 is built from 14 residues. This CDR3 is CASSLVAGGRYQFF. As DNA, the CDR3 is TGTGCCAGCAGCTTGGTGGCGGGAGGGCGTTATCAGTTCTTC.

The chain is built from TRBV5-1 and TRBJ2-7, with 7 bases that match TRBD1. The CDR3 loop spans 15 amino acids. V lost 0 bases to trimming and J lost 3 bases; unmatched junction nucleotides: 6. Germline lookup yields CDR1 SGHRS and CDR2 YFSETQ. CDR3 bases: TGCGCCAGCAGCTTGGGGCAGGGGGTCGGCTACGAGCAGTACTTC. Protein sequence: CASSLGQGVGYEQYF. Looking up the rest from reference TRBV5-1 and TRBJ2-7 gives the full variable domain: KAGVTQTPRYLIKTRGQQVTLSCSPISGHRSVSWYQQTPGQGLQFLFEYFSETQRNKGNFPGRFSGRQFSNSRSEMNVSTLELGDSALYLCASSLGQGVGYEQYFGPGTRLTVT.

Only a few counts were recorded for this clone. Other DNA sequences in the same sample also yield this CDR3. The CDR3 DNA sequence: TGTGCCAGCAGCCCGACAGGGGGCAGGGAAGAGACCCAGTACTTC. Its translation is CASSPTGGREETQYF. The chain has TRBV5-4 and TRBJ2-5; TRBD1 matches 10 bases. Germline CDR1 is SGHNT and CDR2 is YYREEE (reference sequence). The junction had 6 bases not matched to a gene; V was cut back by 4 bases and J by 3 bases. The CDR3 spans 15 residues.

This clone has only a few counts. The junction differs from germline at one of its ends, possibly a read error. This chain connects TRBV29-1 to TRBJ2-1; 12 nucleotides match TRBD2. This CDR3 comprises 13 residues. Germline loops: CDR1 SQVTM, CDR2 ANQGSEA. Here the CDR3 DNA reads TGCAGCGTTGAAGGAGTTCTAGCGGGAGGGCCTGTCTTC. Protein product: CSVEGVLAGGPVF.

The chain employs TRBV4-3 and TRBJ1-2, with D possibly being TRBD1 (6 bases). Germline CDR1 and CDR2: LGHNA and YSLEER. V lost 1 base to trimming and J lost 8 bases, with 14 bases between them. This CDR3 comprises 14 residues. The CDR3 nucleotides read TGCGCCAGCAGCCAAGGGTCCGGGACATTGGGCTACACCTTC. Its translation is CASSQGSGTLGYTF.

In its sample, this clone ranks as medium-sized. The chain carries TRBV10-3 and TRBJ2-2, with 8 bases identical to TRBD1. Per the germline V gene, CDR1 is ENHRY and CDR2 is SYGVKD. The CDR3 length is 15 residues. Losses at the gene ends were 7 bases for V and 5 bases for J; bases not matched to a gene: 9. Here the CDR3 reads CAINGDRGGTGELFF. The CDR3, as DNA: TGTGCCATCAACGGAGACAGGGGCGGAACCGGGGAGCTGTTTTTT.

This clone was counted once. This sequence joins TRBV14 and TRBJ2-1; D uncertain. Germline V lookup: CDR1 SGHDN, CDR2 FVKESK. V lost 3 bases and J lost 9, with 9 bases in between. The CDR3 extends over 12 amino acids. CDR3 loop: CASSHGEVEQFF. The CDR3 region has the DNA TGTGCCAGCAGCCACGGAGAGGTTGAGCAGTTCTTC.

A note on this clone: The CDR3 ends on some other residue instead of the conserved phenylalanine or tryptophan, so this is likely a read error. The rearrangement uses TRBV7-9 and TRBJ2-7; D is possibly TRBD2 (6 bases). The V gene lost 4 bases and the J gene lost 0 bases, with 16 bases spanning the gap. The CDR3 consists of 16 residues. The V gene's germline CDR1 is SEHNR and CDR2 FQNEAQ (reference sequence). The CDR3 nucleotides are TGTGCCAGCAGCTCAGGGTCCGGAGCGGGCTCCTACGAGCAGTACCTC. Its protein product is CASSSGSGAGSYEQYL.